This T cell receptor beta chain was identified during a study of T cell repertoires in cytomegalovirus infection. This clonotype showed up many times. Its antigen is unidentified. Each CDR3 protein is one row after TCRdb ran MiXCR on the reads. Altogether approximately 1,000,000 distinct CDR3 sequences are present, 31% being singletons, with the ten largest covering more than 13%. The CDR3 totals 17 residues. Between the trimmed V and J ends, which lost 3 bases and 2 bases, there was a span of 18 bases. The V gene's germline CDR1 is MNHEY and CDR2 SVGAGI. The source material was cultured CD8+ T cells from PBMCs, sampled from culture after CMV antigen stimulation. This clonotype was sampled from a human donor in good health (CMV status not recorded). Some clones in this sample may be carry-over from other donors' samples. The chain employs TRBV6-5 and TRBJ2-3, with a weak D call TRBD1 (6 bases). The CDR3 region is CASSYSPGDLPTDTQYF. In DNA, the CDR3 is TGTGCCAGCAGTTATTCACCAGGGGATTTACCCACAGATACGCAGTATTTT.